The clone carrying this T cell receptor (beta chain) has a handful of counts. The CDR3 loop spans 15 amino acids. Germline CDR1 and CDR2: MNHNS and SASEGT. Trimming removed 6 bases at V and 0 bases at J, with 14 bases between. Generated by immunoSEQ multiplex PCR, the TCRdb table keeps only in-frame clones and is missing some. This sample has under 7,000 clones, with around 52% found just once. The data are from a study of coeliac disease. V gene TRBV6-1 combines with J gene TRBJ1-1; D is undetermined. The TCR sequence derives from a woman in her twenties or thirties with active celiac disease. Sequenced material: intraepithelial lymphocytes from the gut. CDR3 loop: CASRESGMMNTEAFF. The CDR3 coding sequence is TGTGCCAGCAGGGAGTCTGGAATGATGAACACTGAAGCTTTCTTT.